These 18 T cell receptor beta chains originate from one sample sequenced in a study of shared clonotypes between healthy human individuals. Sequenced by immunoSEQ multiplex PCR; TCRdb stores in-frame clones only, minus some. The repertoire includes a few hundred thousand clones, around 90% of them detected once, and about 16% sits in the top ten. Sequenced: memory CD8+ T cells sorted from blood. Subset: CD45RO+ cells pooled with CCR7-negative TemRA cells. Source of these receptors: a young man in good health.

The genes are TRBV2 and TRBJ2-1; tentative D call: TRBD1 (6 bases). The CDR3 runs 13 residues. V was clipped by 7 bases and J by 0 bases, with 7 bases between them. The germline V gene encodes CDR1 SNHLY and CDR2 FYNNEI. CDR3 residues: CASKGGSYNEQFF. DNA of the CDR3: TGTGCCAGCAAAGGGGGCTCCTACAATGAGCAGTTCTTC.

This sequence joins TRBV4-1 and TRBJ2-7; TRBD2 might be the D (6 bases). The CDR3 is made up of 13 amino acids. Germline V lookup: CDR1 MGHRA, CDR2 YSYEKL. Deletions cut 0 bases from V and 6 bases from J, with 9 bases between. CDR3 nucleotides: TGCGCCAGCAGCCAAGAGACTAGATCCGAGCAGTACTTC. This gives the protein CASSQETRSEQYF.

The table lists this clone with a count of one. The rearrangement uses TRBV7-2 and TRBJ2-5; no reliable D call. Germline CDR1 is SGHTA and CDR2 is FQGNSA. The CDR3 extends over 16 amino acids. V was clipped by 5 bases and J by 1 base, with 17 bases between them. The CDR3 region has the DNA TGTGCCAGCAGCGCCCCGAAGTGGAACCCCCAAGAGACCCAGTACTTC. This sequence encodes CASSAPKWNPQETQYF.

This rearrangement joins TRBV7-6 to TRBJ2-5; tentatively, D is TRBD1 (6 bases). Per germline, CDR1 SGHVS and CDR2 FNYEAQ. The CDR3 is 13 amino acids. V gave up 3 bases and J gave up 5 bases, with 10 bases separating them. CDR3 residues: CASSFYTGETQYF. The CDR3 DNA is TGTGCCAGCAGCTTTTACACAGGGGAGACCCAGTACTTC. Looking up the rest from reference TRBV7-6 and TRBJ2-5 gives the full variable domain: GAGVSQSPRYKVTKRGQDVALRCDPISGHVSLYWYRQALGQGPEFLTYFNYEAQQDKSGLPNDRFSAERPEGSISTLTIQRTEQRDSAMYRCASSFYTGETQYFGPGTRLLVL.

This chain links TRBV4-3 with TRBJ2-5; TRBD1 matches at 7 bases. Losses at the gene ends were 0 bases for V and 4 bases for J; bases not matched to a gene: 5. Per the germline V gene, CDR1 is LGHNA and CDR2 is YSLEER. The CDR3 has 15 residues. The DNA for the CDR3 is TGCGCCAGCAGCCAAGATCTTGAGGGGGCAGAGACCCAGTACTTC. This translates into CASSQDLEGAETQYF.

The CDR3, as DNA: TGTGCCAGCAGTAAGGGTAGCGGGGAGCTGTTTTTT. The encoded protein is CASSKGSGELFF. This chain joins TRBV28 and TRBJ2-2; no definite D call. The V gene's germline CDR1 is MDHEN and CDR2 SYDVKM. The germline V and J ends were trimmed by 5 bases and 7 bases, with 8 bases remaining between them. CDR3 size: 12 residues.

The chain combines TRBV28 with TRBJ2-3; D is possibly TRBD1 (5 bases). The CDR3 runs to 14 residues. V lost 3 bases, J lost 2 bases, and 9 bases lay in between. In germline, CDR1 is MDHEN, CDR2 SYDVKM. The CDR3 DNA reads as TGTGCCAGCAGTTTTGTGGACACCACAGATACGCAGTATTTT. Translating it yields CASSFVDTTDTQYF.

This chain uses TRBV4-1 with TRBJ1-6; D is perhaps TRBD1 (6 bases). The CDR3 extends over 12 amino acids. Trimming took off 6 bases at V and 10 bases at J, with 10 bases between the two ends. CDR1 MGHRA and CDR2 YSYEKL come from the germline V gene. The CDR3 spells CASRDSGSPLHF. CDR3 nucleotides: TGCGCCAGCAGGGACAGCGGATCACCCCTCCACTTT.

This chain connects TRBV27 to TRBJ2-1; 11 bases agree with TRBD1. The ends lost 3 bases at V and 10 bases at J; junction bases unmatched: 8. Looked up from germline, CDR1 is MNHEY and CDR2 is SMNVEV (reference sequence). The CDR3 has 15 residues. CDR3 protein: CASSFGQGAWREQFF. CDR3 DNA sequence: TGTGCCAGCAGTTTTGGACAGGGGGCGTGGAGGGAGCAGTTCTTC.

This rearrangement joins TRBV10-3 to TRBJ2-7; 9 bases align to TRBD2. The V gene end was trimmed by 2 bases and the J gene end by 6 bases; junction bases not matched to a gene: 8. The germline V gene has CDR1 ENHRY and CDR2 SYGVKD. The CDR3 covers 15 residues. The CDR3: CAISEGGRAIPEQYF. The DNA for the CDR3 is TGTGCCATCAGTGAGGGCGGGAGGGCCATTCCCGAGCAGTACTTC.

The rearrangement joins TRBV7-9 to TRBJ2-5; no reliable D call. Germline CDR1 is SEHNR and CDR2 is FQNEAQ (reference sequence). Trimming took off 0 bases at V and 1 base at J, with 12 bases between the two ends. This CDR3 region has 16 residues. CDR3 in amino acids: CASSLAARARQETQYF. The CDR3 nucleotides are TGTGCCAGCAGCTTAGCGGCAAGGGCGCGCCAAGAGACCCAGTACTTC.

The chain has TRBV13 and TRBJ2-3, with 9 bases matching TRBD2. Germline V lookup: CDR1 PRHDT, CDR2 FYEKMQ (reference sequence). The CDR3 covers 16 residues. With V trimmed by 5 bases and J by 0 bases, 6 bases remained unmatched. CDR3 amino acids: CASSQGGLASTDTQYF. In DNA, the CDR3 is TGTGCCAGCAGCCAGGGGGGACTAGCTAGCACAGATACGCAGTATTTT.

The CDR3 coding sequence is TGTGCCAGCAGCTTGACACCTGTCACCGGGGAGCTGTTTTTT. Encoded protein: CASSLTPVTGELFF. The chain couples TRBV7-3 to TRBJ2-2; D not resolved. This CDR3 is built from 14 residues. Trimming cost V 3 bases and J 4 bases, with 9 bases left between them. Germline V gene lookup returns CDR1 SGHTA and CDR2 FQGTGA.

This chain joins TRBV4-3 and TRBJ2-7; unclear D gene. The germline V gene has CDR1 LGHNA and CDR2 YSLEER. This CDR3 contains 14 residues. V was shortened by 0 bases and J by 1 base, with 7 bases between the two germline ends. The CDR3 region has the DNA TGCGCCAGCAGCCAAGAATCTGGGTCCTACGAGCAGTACTTC. It specifies CASSQESGSYEQYF.

V usage is TRBV5-8 and J usage is TRBJ1-5, with D tentatively TRBD1 (5 bases). Per germline, CDR1 SGHTS and CDR2 YDEGEE. This CDR3 spans 15 amino acids. V lost 1 base and J 4 bases, leaving 12 bases between the germline ends. The CDR3 nucleotides are TGTGCCAGCAGCTTGCAGGCAGGGAGTAATCAGCCCCAGCATTTT. It encodes CASSLQAGSNQPQHF.

The CDR3 DNA follows: TGTGCCAGCAGCGTAGATGCCAGGGTCTCCTACGAGCAGTACTTC. The encoded protein is CASSVDARVSYEQYF. This sequence joins TRBV5-6 and TRBJ2-7; D possibly corresponds to TRBD1 (5 bases). Germline CDR1 is SGHDT and CDR2 is YYEEEE. Trimming removed 4 bases at V and 0 bases at J, with 14 bases between. CDR3 length: 15 amino acids.

This sequence joins TRBV27 and TRBJ2-7; the D is unclear. Germline V CDR1 and CDR2: MNHEY, SMNVEV (reference sequence). CDR3 length equals 14 residues. V lost 5 bases and J 3 bases, leaving 14 bases between the germline ends. CDR3 coding DNA: TGTGCCAGCAGTCCCCTATCGGTCATCTACGAGCAGTACTTC. Translated, it gives CASSPLSVIYEQYF.

This CDR3 is CASSWGQGDNSPLHF. CDR3 nucleotide sequence: TGTGCCAGCAGTTGGGGACAGGGGGATAATTCACCCCTCCACTTT. This chain connects TRBV27 to TRBJ1-6; 11 nucleotides match TRBD1. The CDR3 has 15 residues. The ends lost 4 bases at V and 5 bases at J; junction bases unmatched: 1. Germline V gene lookup returns CDR1 MNHEY and CDR2 SMNVEV (reference sequence).